This T cell receptor beta chain was identified in a study of blood T cell repertoires in COVID-19. The overall study: The United States, Italy and Spain were the sources of the acute and convalescent COVID-19 samples. The cDNA or gDNA used as material had been derived from T cells, B-cell-depleted T cells, or PBMCs.

The CDR3 is 17 amino acids. V shed 3 bases and J 2 bases; nucleotides not matched to a gene: 5. Germline CDR1 is SGHAT and CDR2 is FQNNGV. Per the authors' pipeline: Reference gene primers were amplified, and this amplification served to estimate nucleated cell counts. The table came from immunoSEQ multiplex PCR; TCRdb's copy has only in-frame clones and leaves some out. V and J calls and clone size are copied from that table; D and trimming were computed from the DNA. The data hold about 280,000 clones, with about nine tenths observed a single time. This chain joins TRBV11-2 and TRBJ2-2, with 11 bases lining up with TRBD2. Sequencing input: peripheral blood. The TCR originated in a woman younger than 45 with COVID-19, enrolled during active disease. CDR3 bases: TGTGCCAGCAGCTTTCCGGGACTAGCGGTTAACACCGGGGAGCTGTTTTTT. It codes for CASSFPGLAVNTGELFF.